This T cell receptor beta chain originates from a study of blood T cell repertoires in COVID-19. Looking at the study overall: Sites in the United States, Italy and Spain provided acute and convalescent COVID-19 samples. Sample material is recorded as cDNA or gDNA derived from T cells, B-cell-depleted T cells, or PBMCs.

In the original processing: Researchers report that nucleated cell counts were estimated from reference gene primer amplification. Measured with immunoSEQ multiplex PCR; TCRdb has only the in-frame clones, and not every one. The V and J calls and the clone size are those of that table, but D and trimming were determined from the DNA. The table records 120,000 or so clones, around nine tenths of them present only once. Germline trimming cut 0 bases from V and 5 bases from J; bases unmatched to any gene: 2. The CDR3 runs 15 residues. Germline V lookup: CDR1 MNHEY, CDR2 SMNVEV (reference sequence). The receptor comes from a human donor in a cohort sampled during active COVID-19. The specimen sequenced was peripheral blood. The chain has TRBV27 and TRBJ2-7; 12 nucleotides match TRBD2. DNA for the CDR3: TGTGCCAGCAGTTTATCCCGACTAGCGGGAGACGAGCAGTACTTC. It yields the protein CASSLSRLAGDEQYF.